A selection of T cell receptor beta chains follows, all from one sample in a study of blood T cell repertoires in COVID-19. Using immunoSEQ multiplex PCR, the repertoire was profiled, and TCRdb retains in-frame clones only, with some absent. In the table there are approximately 270,000 clones, approximately 85% of which are singletons. The sequencing input was peripheral blood. These receptors were taken from a human donor with COVID-19, enrolled during active disease. The donor label of this sample is uncertain. CDR3s include the opening cysteine and the closing phenylalanine or tryptophan. D genes are given only for firm matches. For some rows the clone size is stated as once, few or many, or as a class when expanded; others skip it.

j_gene,v_gene,abundance,d_gene,CDR3aa,CDR3nt
TRBJ1-2,TRBV19,once,.,CASSAPSRGYGYTF,TGTGCCAGTTCCGCCCCATCCAGGGGATATGGCTACACCTTC
TRBJ1-5,TRBV19,.,.,CASSIYTGRHQPQHF,TGTGCCAGTAGTATATACACCGGCAGGCATCAGCCCCAGCATTTT
TRBJ2-7,TRBV19,.,TRBD1,CASSWTGRSEQYF,TGTGCCAGTAGTTGGACAGGTCGGAGCGAGCAGTACTTC
TRBJ1-2,TRBV10-2,.,TRBD1,CASSEPLTSGTGGGYTF,TGCGCCAGCAGTGAGCCCTTAACATCCGGGACAGGGGGCGGCTACACCTTC
TRBJ2-2,TRBV9,.,TRBD2,CASSASQSGDTGELFF,TGTGCCAGCAGCGCCAGTCAAAGCGGGGACACCGGGGAGCTGTTTTTT
TRBJ1-5,TRBV3-1/TRBV3-2,.,.,CASSQGPFRVDHQPQHF,TGTGCCAGCAGCCAAGGGCCCTTTCGGGTCGATCATCAGCCCCAGCATTTT
TRBJ1-4,TRBV5-8,.,.,CASSLANEKLFF,TGTGCCAGCAGCTTGGCGAATGAAAAACTGTTTTTT
TRBJ2-3,TRBV28,.,.,CASSLVAWGQVTDTQYF,TGTGCCAGCAGTTTGGTTGCGTGGGGGCAAGTCACAGATACGCAGTATTTT
TRBJ1-5,TRBV19,.,TRBD1,CASSISGQGQPQHF,TGTGCCAGTAGTATCTCGGGACAGGGTCAGCCCCAGCATTTT
TRBJ2-5,TRBV30,.,.,CAWSGQETQYF,TGTGCCTGGAGTGGCCAGGAGACCCAGTACTTC
TRBJ1-2,TRBV18,few,TRBD1,CASSPLGQGPSNYGYTF,TGTGCCAGCTCACCACTAGGACAGGGACCCTCTAACTATGGCTACACCTTC
TRBJ1-1,TRBV9,.,.,CASSVQAGNTEAFF,TGTGCCAGCAGCGTACAGGCCGGGAACACTGAAGCTTTCTTT
TRBJ2-1,TRBV5-8,.,TRBD2,CASSAGTSVDNEQFF,TGTGCCAGCAGCGCTGGGACTAGCGTCGACAATGAGCAGTTCTTC
TRBJ1-4,TRBV2,.,.,CASIRGVNEKLFF,TGTGCCAGCATCCGAGGAGTGAATGAAAAACTGTTTTTT
TRBJ1-5,TRBV6-2/TRBV6-3,.,.,CASSSQGGSPYSNQPQHF,TGTGCCAGCAGTTCCCAGGGCGGAAGCCCTTATAGCAATCAGCCCCAGCATTTT
TRBJ2-1,TRBV9,.,TRBD2,CASSVSPAGAPNEQFF,TGTGCCAGCAGCGTATCTCCAGCGGGAGCGCCCAATGAGCAGTTCTTC
TRBJ1-1,TRBV7-8,few,TRBD1,CASIRLGQENTEAFF,TGTGCCAGCATACGACTAGGACAGGAGAACACTGAAGCTTTCTTT
TRBJ2-7,TRBV7-2,.,TRBD2,CASGLAGGPDEQYF,TGTGCCAGCGGACTAGCGGGAGGGCCAGACGAGCAGTACTTC
TRBJ2-5,TRBV5-8,.,TRBD1,CASSIGQGFATQYF,TGTGCCAGCAGCATAGGACAGGGATTCGCGACCCAGTACTTC
TRBJ2-1,TRBV27,.,.,CASTNRPEGNEQFF,TGTGCCAGCACCAACAGGCCGGAGGGCAATGAGCAGTTCTTC
TRBJ2-7,TRBV28,many,TRBD2,CASSLLSGGGLSEQYF,TGTGCCAGCAGTTTACTTTCTGGCGGGGGGCTCAGCGAGCAGTACTTC
TRBJ2-2,TRBV10-3,.,TRBD2,CATRLGREPGELFF,TGTGCCACCCGATTAGGGAGGGAGCCCGGGGAGCTGTTTTTT
TRBJ1-1,TRBV2,once,.,CASSRFQNTEAFF,TGTGCCAGCAGTCGGTTTCAGAACACTGAAGCTTTCTTT
TRBJ2-3,TRBV5-4,.,.,CASSLEARDTQYF,TGTGCCAGCAGCTTAGAGGCGAGAGATACGCAGTATTTT
TRBJ2-5,TRBV6-4,.,TRBD1,CASSVPDRSVETQYF,TGTGCCAGCAGTGTGCCGGACAGGTCGGTAGAGACCCAGTACTTC
TRBJ1-2,TRBV20-1,.,.,CSARGQNGYTF,TGCAGTGCTAGAGGACAAAATGGCTACACCTTC
TRBJ2-3,TRBV11-1,.,TRBD1,CASSSAGTGDTQYF,TGTGCCAGCAGCTCCGCCGGGACAGGGGATACGCAGTATTTT
TRBJ2-1,TRBV11-3,.,TRBD2,CASSSAGGYNEQFF,TGTGCCAGCAGCTCGGCGGGAGGCTACAATGAGCAGTTCTTC
TRBJ1-5,TRBV18,.,TRBD1,CASSPTGNRGIPQHF,TGTGCCAGCTCACCGACCGGCAACAGGGGGATACCCCAGCATTTT
TRBJ2-7,TRBV5-8,.,.,CASSRQEGSYEQYF,TGTGCCAGCAGCCGTCAGGAGGGCTCCTACGAGCAGTACTTC
TRBJ1-1,TRBV19,.,TRBD1,CASSQTTGGFEAFF,TGTGCCAGTAGTCAAACGACAGGGGGCTTCGAAGCTTTCTTT
TRBJ2-1,TRBV10-1,.,TRBD2,CASSEWGANKGTRATNEQFF,TGCGCCAGCAGTGAGTGGGGGGCAAACAAAGGGACTAGAGCGACCAATGAGCAGTTCTTC
TRBJ2-3,TRBV2,once,.,CASRETGSSTDTQYF,TGTGCCAGCAGGGAAACAGGGTCTAGCACAGATACGCAGTATTTT
TRBJ2-2,TRBV11-2,.,TRBD2,CASSSSGRAYTGELFF,TGTGCCAGCAGCTCTAGCGGGAGGGCCTACACCGGGGAGCTGTTTTTT
TRBJ2-1,TRBV5-1,few,TRBD2,CASSFAGVGYNEQFF,TGCGCCAGCAGCTTTGCGGGAGTCGGGTACAATGAGCAGTTCTTC
TRBJ1-1,TRBV28,.,TRBD1,CASSPWDRVNIAEAFF,TGTGCCAGCAGTCCCTGGGACAGGGTGAACATCGCTGAAGCTTTCTTT
TRBJ1-3,TRBV2,once,TRBD1,CASRPTGQGAIAGNTIYF,TGTGCCAGCAGACCCACTGGACAGGGGGCGATCGCGGGAAACACCATATATTTT
TRBJ2-7,TRBV7-2,.,.,CASSSEGPLHAPYEQYF,TGTGCCAGCAGCTCCGAGGGCCCTCTCCATGCCCCCTACGAGCAGTACTTC
TRBJ1-5,TRBV28,.,.,CASSWGSRGNQPQHF,TGTGCCAGCAGTTGGGGGTCTAGGGGGAATCAGCCCCAGCATTTT
TRBJ2-3,TRBV2,.,TRBD2,CASSVGASGIDTQYF,TGTGCCAGCAGTGTCGGGGCTAGCGGGATAGATACGCAGTATTTT
TRBJ1-6,TRBV2,.,.,CASSESDSNVSPLHF,TGTGCCAGCAGTGAGTCGGACAGTAATGTTTCACCCCTCCACTTT
TRBJ1-2,TRBV7-8,.,.,CASTKVGARTGQRNYGYTF,TGTGCCAGCACCAAAGTGGGGGCCCGAACAGGCCAACGTAACTATGGCTACACCTTC